The entry that follows covers one T cell receptor beta chain sequence. What it binds is unknown. The entry originates in a study of T cells in pancreatic ductal adenocarcinoma. Study outcomes and limitations: Tumor samples had fewer productive templates and around 7.2-fold fewer unique clonotypes than blood. Enrichment of CD45RO+ effector over naive T cells in tumors may bias clonality. Blood clonality (about 0.069) did not differ significantly from tumor (roughly 0.1). The resected pancreatic cancer cohort was biased toward the minority with early-stage disease.

Repertoires were generated with immunoSEQ multiplex PCR, while TCRdb's copy carries only in-frame clones and drops some. The repertoire holds 4,000 to 6,000 clones, over 75% seen once, with roughly 6% in the top ten. No neoadjuvant therapy was given to the selected pancreatic ductal adenocarcinoma patients before their surgery. The CDR3 loop spans 16 amino acids. Germline-derived CDR1 and CDR2 are SGHDN and FVKESK. V was cut by 6 bases and J by 0 bases, with 17 bases left in between. The clonotype was recovered from a human donor with pancreatic ductal adenocarcinoma. The sequenced material came from pancreatic tumor tissue. This chain uses TRBV14 with TRBJ1-2, with a possible D match to TRBD1 (5 bases). The CDR3 reads CASSPRGRSANYGYTF. CDR3 nucleotides: TGTGCCAGCAGTCCAAGGGGACGGTCAGCTAACTATGGCTACACCTTC.